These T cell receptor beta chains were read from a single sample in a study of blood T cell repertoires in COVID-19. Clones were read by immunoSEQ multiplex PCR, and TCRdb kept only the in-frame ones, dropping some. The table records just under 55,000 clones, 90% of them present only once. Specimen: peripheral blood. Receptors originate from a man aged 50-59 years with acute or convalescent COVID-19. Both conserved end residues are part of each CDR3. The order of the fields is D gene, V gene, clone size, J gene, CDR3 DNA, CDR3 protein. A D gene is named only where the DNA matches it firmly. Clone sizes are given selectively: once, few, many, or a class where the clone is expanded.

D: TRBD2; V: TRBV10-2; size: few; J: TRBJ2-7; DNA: TGCGCCAGCAGTCGACTAGCGGGAGGGCCCGACCTTTACGAGCAGTACTTC; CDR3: CASSRLAGGPDLYEQYF
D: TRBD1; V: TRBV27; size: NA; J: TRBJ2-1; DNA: TGTGCCAGCAGAAGGACAGGGTTCAATGAGCAGTTCTTC; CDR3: CASRRTGFNEQFF
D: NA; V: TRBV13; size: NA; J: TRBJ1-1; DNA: TGTGCCAGCAGCTTAGCCCCCTACTATGAAGCTTTCTTT; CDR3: CASSLAPYYEAFF
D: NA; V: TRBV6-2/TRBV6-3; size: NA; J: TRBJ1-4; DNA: TGTGCCAGCAGTTACTCTGGGTCGACGGGGGAAAAACTGTTTTTT; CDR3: CASSYSGSTGEKLFF
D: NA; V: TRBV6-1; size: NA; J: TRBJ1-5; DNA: TGTGCCAGCAGTGAAGCGAAGAGATCTTCGGGGCCCCAGCATTTT; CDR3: CASSEAKRSSGPQHF
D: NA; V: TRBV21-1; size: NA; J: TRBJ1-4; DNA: TGTGCCAGCAGCAAAGGGGGACAGGGCGCTGCAACTAATGAAAAACTGTTTTTT; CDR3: CASSKGGQGAATNEKLFF
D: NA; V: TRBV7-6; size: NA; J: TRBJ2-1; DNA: TGTGCCAGCAGCTTGTCGACGGGAGTCTCCTACAATGAGCAGTTCTTC; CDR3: CASSLSTGVSYNEQFF
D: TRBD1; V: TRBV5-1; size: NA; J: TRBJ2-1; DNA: TGCGCCAGCAGCTTGGCTCAGGGGGCTACCTACAATGAGCAGTTCTTC; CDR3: CASSLAQGATYNEQFF
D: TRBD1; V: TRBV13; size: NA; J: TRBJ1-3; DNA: TGTGCCAGCAGCTTAGCTGCCGGGACAGGGGTAACTGGAAACACCATATATTTT; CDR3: CASSLAAGTGVTGNTIYF
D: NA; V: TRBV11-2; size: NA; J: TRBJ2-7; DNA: TGTGCCAGCAGGGATCCAGGGGGGCCGGTCGAGCAGTACTTC; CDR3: CASRDPGGPVEQYF
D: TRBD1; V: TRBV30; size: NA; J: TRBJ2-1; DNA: TGTGCCTGTCGAGGGGGCTCAAACAATGAGCAGTTCTTC; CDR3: CACRGGSNNEQFF
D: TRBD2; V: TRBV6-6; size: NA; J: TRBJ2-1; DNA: TGTGCCAGCAGTTACCTATATAGGACTAGCAGGGATGAGCAGTTCTTC; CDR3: CASSYLYRTSRDEQFF
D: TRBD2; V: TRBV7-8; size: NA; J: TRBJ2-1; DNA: TGTGCCAGCAGCTTATCCGGTCTAGCGGGAGTCAATGAGCAGTTCTTC; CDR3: CASSLSGLAGVNEQFF
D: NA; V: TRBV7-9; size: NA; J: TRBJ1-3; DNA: TGTGCCAGCAGGGCTGGGGACACCGGAAACACCATATATTTT; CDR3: CASRAGDTGNTIYF
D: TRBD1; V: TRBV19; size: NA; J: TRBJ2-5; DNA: TGTGCCAGTAGTAATACAGGGGGCGTAGAGACCCAGTACTTC; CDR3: CASSNTGGVETQYF
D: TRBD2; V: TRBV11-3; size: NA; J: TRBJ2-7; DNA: TGTGCCAGAGCTAGCGGGACACCTAAATACGAGCAGTACTTC; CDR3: CARASGTPKYEQYF
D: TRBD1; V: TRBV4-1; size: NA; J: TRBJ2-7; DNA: TGCGCCAGCAGCCATGGCGCAGGACAGGGGGCGAAGCAGTACTTC; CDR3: CASSHGAGQGAKQYF
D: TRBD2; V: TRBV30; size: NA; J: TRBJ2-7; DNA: TGTGCCGGTAGACTAGCGGTACACTACGAGCAGTACTTC; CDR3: CAGRLAVHYEQYF
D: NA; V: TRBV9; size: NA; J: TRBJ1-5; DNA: TGTGCCAGCAGCGTGGGAGTAAATCAGCCCCAGCATTTT; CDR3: CASSVGVNQPQHF
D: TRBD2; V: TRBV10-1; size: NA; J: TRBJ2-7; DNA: TGCGCCAGCAGTGAGTCAAGGACAGGGAGAAGGGGTAGCGGGAGGGCCAAGAAGTACTACGAGCAGTACTTC; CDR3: CASSESRTGRRGSGRAKKYYEQYF
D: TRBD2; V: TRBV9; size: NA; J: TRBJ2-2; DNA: TGTGCCAGCGGGAAAGCGGGGTCGAACACCGGGGAGCTGTTTTTT; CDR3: CASGKAGSNTGELFF
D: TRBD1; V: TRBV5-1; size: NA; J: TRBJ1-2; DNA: TGCGCCAGCAGCCCCCAGGACAGGGGCAACTATGGCTACACCTTC; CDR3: CASSPQDRGNYGYTF
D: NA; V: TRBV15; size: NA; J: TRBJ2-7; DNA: TGTGCCACCAGCCCTGAACGGGTTTCCTACGAGCAGTACTTC; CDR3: CATSPERVSYEQYF
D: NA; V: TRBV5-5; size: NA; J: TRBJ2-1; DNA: TGTGCCAGCAGCCCGGAGGGCCAAGGCCAGGATGAGCAGTTCTTC; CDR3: CASSPEGQGQDEQFF
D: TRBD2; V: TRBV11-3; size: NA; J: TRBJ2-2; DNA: TGTGCCAGCAGCTTACCCGGACTAGCGGGGAACACCGGGGAGCTGTTTTTT; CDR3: CASSLPGLAGNTGELFF
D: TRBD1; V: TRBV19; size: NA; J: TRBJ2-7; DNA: TGTGCCAGTAGTTCAAACCTCGGCTACAGGGGGCAATCCTACGAGCAGTACTTC; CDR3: CASSSNLGYRGQSYEQYF
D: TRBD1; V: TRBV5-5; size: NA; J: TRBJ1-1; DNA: TGTGCCAGCACCCCGCGCAGGGGGGAGAACACTGAAGCTTTCTTT; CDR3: CASTPRRGENTEAFF
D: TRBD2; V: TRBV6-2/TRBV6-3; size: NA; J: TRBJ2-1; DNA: TGTGCCAGCAGTGCCGGGACTAGCTCCTACAATGAGCAGTTCTTC; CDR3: CASSAGTSSYNEQFF
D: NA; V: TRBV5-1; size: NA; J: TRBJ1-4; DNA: TGCGCCAGCAGCCAGACTTTCGCAGCCGGGACAAGGAATGAAAAACTGTTTTTT; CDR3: CASSQTFAAGTRNEKLFF
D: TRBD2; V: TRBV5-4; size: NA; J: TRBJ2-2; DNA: TGTGCCAGCGCCCCCCCCCGGGAGGGGTTTGGTACCGGGGAGCTGTTTTTT; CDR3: CASAPPREGFGTGELFF
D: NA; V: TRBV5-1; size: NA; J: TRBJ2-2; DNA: TGCGCCAGCAGCGGAGGCACTTCATACACCGGGGAGCTGTTTTTT; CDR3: CASSGGTSYTGELFF
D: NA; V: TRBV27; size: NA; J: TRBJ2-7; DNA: TGTGCCAGCAGCAGTATCACAGGGATTACGATCCACGAGCAGTACTTC; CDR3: CASSSITGITIHEQYF
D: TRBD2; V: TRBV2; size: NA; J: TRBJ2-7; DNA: TGTGCCAGCAAGAAGCGGGGGCCCTACGAGCAGTACTTC; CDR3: CASKKRGPYEQYF
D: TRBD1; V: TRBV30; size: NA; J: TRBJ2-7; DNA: TGTGCCTGGAACCGACAGGGCTACGAGCAGTACTTC; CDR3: CAWNRQGYEQYF
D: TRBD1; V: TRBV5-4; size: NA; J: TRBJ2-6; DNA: TGTGCCAGCAGCCATACAGGGGGCGCTGGGGCCAACGTCCTGACTTTC; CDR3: CASSHTGGAGANVLTF
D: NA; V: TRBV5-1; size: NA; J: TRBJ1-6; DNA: TGCGCCAGCAGCTTGTCTTGGGAGTATAATTCACCCCTCCACTTT; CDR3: CASSLSWEYNSPLHF
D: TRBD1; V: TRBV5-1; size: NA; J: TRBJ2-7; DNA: TGCGCCAGCAGGACTCCGCCGGGACAGGGGTCGTACGAGCAGTACTTC; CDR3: CASRTPPGQGSYEQYF
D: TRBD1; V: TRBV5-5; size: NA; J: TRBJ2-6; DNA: TGTGCCAGCAGTGGGACAGGTAGTTCCTCTGGGGCCAACGTCCTGACTTTC; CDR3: CASSGTGSSSGANVLTF
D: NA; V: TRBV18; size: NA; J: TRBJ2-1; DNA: TGTGCCAGCTCACGACAGACGGGGGTCGATGAGCAGTTCTTC; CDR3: CASSRQTGVDEQFF
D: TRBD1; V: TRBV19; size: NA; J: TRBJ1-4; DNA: TGTGCCAGTAGAAGAATGACAGGGTCTCATGAAAAACTGTTTTTT; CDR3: CASRRMTGSHEKLFF
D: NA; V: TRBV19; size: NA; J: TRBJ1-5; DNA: TGTGCCAGTAGTACAGTTAACAATCAGCCCCAGCATTTT; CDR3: CASSTVNNQPQHF
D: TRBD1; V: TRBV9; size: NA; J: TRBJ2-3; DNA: TGTGCCAGCAGCCGAGGGACAGGGAGGGCAGATACGCAGTATTTT; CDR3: CASSRGTGRADTQYF
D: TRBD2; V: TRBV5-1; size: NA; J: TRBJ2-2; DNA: TGCGCCAGCGCTAGACTAGCGGGAGAAAGGGCCGGGGAGCTGTTTTTT; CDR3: CASARLAGERAGELFF
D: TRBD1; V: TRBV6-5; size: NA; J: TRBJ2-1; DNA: TGTGCCAGCAGTTACTCGTACAGGGGACCCTACAATGAGCAGTTCTTC; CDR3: CASSYSYRGPYNEQFF
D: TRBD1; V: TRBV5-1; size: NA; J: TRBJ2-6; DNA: TGCGCCAGCAGCTTCCCTGGACAGGCTGGGGCCAACGTCCTGACTTTC; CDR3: CASSFPGQAGANVLTF
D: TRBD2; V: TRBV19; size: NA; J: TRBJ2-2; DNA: TGTGCCAGTAGTATGGGGCTAGCGGGACTCGGCGGGGAGCTGTTTTTT; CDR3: CASSMGLAGLGGELFF
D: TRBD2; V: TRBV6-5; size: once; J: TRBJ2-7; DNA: TGTGCCAGCAAGGTTAGCGGGGCCCCCTACGAGCAGTACTTC; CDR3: CASKVSGAPYEQYF
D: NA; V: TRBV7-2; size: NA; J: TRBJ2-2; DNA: TGTGCCAGCAGCTTACTGGGAGTGAACACCGGGGAGCTGTTTTTT; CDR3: CASSLLGVNTGELFF
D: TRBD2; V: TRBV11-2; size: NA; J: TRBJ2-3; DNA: TGTGCCAGCAGCCCGTATAGCGGGGGCTCTGTCGATACGCAGTATTTT; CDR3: CASSPYSGGSVDTQYF
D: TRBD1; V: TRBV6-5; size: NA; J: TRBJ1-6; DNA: TGTGCCAGCACCTCCCGGACAGGGACGAATTCACCCCTCCACTTT; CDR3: CASTSRTGTNSPLHF
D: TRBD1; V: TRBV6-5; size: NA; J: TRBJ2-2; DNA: TGTGCCAGCAGGGCCGGGACAGGGAACACCGGGGAGCTGTTTTTT; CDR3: CASRAGTGNTGELFF
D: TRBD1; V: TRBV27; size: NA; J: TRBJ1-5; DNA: TGTGCCAGCAGTTCGAGGGACAGGGTCGATCAGCCCCAGCATTTT; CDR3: CASSSRDRVDQPQHF
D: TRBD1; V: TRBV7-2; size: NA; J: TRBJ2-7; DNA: TGTGCCAGCAGCCTCCAGGGGGCAGGAGAAGAGCAGTACTTC; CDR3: CASSLQGAGEEQYF
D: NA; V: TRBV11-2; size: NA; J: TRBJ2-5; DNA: TGTGCCAGCAGCTCCCCTACGGTGGGGGGAGAGACCCAGTACTTC; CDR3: CASSSPTVGGETQYF
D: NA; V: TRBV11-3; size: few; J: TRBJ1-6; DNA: TGTGCCAGCAGCCGGATCCAGACAGGAAGAAATTCACCCCTCCACTTT; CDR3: CASSRIQTGRNSPLHF
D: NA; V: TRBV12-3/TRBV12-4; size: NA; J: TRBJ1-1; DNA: TGTGCCAGCAGTTGGGAGTTGAACACTGAAGCTTTCTTT; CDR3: CASSWELNTEAFF
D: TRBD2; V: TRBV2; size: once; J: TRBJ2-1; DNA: TGTGCCAGCAGTCCCGGACTAGCGGGCCTCTACAATGAGCAGTTCTTC; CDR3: CASSPGLAGLYNEQFF